This T cell receptor beta chain was captured by sequencing in a study of T cells in Graves' hyperthyroidism and ophthalmopathy. Findings and limits, study-wide: Peripheral blood also featured most of the thyroid clonotypes expanded above 0.001.

This clonotype has at least ten counts. Antigen: not known. RNA transcripts gave rise to amplified TCR beta CDR3 regions. HTBI primers were the set used in a first-round RT-PCR of the TCR CDR3. TCRdb called the multiplex PCR reads again in MiXCR, with one record for every CDR3 protein. The sample has about 560,000 distinct CDR3 sequences; approximately 15% are singletons. This sequence originates from a woman younger than 30 with Graves' hyperthyroidism. Sequenced sample: blood.

The chain's CDR3 is CSVTIGALHTEAFF. As DNA, the CDR3 is TGCAGCGTCACGATCGGTGCATTGCACACTGAAGCTTTCTTT. J is TRBJ1-1 and V is TRBV29-1; D not certain. Deletions cut 6 bases from V and 3 bases from J, with 17 bases between. The CDR3 sequence is 14 residues long. CDR1 SQVTM and CDR2 ANQGSEA come from the germline V gene.